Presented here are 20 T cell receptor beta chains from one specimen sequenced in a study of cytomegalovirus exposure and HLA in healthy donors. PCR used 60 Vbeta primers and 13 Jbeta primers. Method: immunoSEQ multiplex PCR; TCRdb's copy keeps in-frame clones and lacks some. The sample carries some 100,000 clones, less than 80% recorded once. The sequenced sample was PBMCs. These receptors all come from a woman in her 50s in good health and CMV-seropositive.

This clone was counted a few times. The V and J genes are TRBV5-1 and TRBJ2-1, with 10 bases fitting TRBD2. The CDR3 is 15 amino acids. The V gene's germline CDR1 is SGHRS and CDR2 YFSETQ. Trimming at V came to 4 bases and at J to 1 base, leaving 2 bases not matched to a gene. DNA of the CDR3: TGCGCCAGCAGCCCAGCGGGAGGGTCCTACAATGAGCAGTTCTTC. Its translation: CASSPAGGSYNEQFF.

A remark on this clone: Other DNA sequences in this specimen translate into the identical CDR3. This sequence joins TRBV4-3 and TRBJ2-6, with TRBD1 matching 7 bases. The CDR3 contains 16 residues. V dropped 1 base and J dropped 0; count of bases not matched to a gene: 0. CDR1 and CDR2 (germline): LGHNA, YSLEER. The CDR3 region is CASSQGQGSGANVLTF. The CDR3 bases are TGCGCCAGCAGCCAAGGACAGGGCTCTGGGGCCAACGTCCTGACTTTC.

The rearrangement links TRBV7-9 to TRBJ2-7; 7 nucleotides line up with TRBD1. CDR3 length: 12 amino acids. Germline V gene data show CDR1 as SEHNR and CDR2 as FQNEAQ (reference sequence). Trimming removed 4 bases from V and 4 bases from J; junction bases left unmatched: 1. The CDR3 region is CASSSTGYEQYF. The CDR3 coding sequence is TGTGCCAGCAGCTCGACAGGGTACGAGCAGTACTTC.

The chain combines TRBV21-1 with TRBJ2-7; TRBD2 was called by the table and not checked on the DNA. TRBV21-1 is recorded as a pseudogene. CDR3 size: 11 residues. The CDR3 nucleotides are TGTGCCCCCTGGGGAGGGAACGAGCAGTACTTC. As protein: CAPWGGNEQYF.

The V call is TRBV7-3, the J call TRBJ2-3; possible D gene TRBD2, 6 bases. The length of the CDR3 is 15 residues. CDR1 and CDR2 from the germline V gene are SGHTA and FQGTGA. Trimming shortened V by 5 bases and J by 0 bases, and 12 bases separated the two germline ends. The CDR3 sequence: CASSPRGGSTDTQYF. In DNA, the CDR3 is TGTGCCAGCAGCCCCCGGGGAGGTAGCACAGATACGCAGTATTTT. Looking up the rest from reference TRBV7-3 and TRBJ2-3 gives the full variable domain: GAGVSQTPSNKVTEKGKYVELRCDPISGHTALYWYRQSLGQGPEFLIYFQGTGAADDSGLPNDRFFAVRPEGSVSTLKIQRTERGDSAVYLCASSPRGGSTDTQYFGPGTRLTVL.

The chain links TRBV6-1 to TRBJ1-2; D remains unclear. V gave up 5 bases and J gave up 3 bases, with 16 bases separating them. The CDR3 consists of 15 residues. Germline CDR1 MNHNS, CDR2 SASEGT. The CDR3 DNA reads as TGTGCCAGCAGTACGGGAGTGGGCGGCTACTATGGCTACACCTTC. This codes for CASSTGVGGYYGYTF.

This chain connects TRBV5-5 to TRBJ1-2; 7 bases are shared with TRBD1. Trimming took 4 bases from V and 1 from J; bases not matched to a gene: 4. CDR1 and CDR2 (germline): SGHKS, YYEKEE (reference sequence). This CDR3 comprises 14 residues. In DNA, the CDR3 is TGTGCCAGCAGCGTTACAGGGGATAACTATGGCTACACCTTC. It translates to CASSVTGDNYGYTF.

CDR3 DNA: TGCGCCAGCAGTGATAGCGGGAGTGGGGAGACCCAGTACTTC. Translated: CASSDSGSGETQYF. J is TRBJ2-5 and V is TRBV5-1; 9 bases are a match to TRBD2. The V segment lost 5 bases and the J segment 5 bases; nucleotides outside the gene matches: 7. The CDR3 runs to 14 residues. Germline V CDR1 and CDR2: SGHRS, YFSETQ.

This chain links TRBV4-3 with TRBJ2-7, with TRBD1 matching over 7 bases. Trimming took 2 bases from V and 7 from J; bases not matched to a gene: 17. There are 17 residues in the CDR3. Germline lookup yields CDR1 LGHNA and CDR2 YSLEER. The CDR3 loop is CASSQRRDRCRGKEQYF. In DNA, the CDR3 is TGCGCCAGCAGCCAAAGAAGGGATCGGTGCAGGGGGAAAGAGCAGTACTTC.

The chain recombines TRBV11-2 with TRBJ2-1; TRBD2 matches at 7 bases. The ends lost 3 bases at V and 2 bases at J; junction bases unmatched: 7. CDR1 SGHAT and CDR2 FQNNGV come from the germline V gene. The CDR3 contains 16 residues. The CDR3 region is CASSFHGRPPYNEQFF. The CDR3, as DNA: TGTGCCAGCAGCTTCCACGGGAGGCCGCCCTACAATGAGCAGTTCTTC.

This CDR3 reads CASSLSRGNEQYF. CDR3 in DNA: TGTGCCAGCAGCTTGAGCAGGGGGAACGAGCAGTACTTC. The chain joins TRBV5-6 to TRBJ2-7; 7 nucleotides align to TRBD1. Germline-derived CDR1 and CDR2 are SGHDT and YYEEEE. With 1 base clipped from V and 5 bases from J, the junction kept 3 bases outside the gene matches. The CDR3 is 13 residues long. Full variable domain (outside the CDR3, taken from reference TRBV5-6 and TRBJ2-7): DAGVTQSPTHLIKTRGQQVTLRCSPKSGHDTVSWYQQALGQGPQFIFQYYEEEERQRGNFPDRFSGHQFPNYSSELNVNALLLGDSALYLCASSLSRGNEQYFGPGTRLTVT.

The CDR3 DNA follows: TGTGCCAGCAGTGAAACCGGGACAGGCACAGATACGCAGTATTTT. Translation: CASSETGTGTDTQYF. V is TRBV2 and J is TRBJ2-3; TRBD1 agrees at 7 bases. Germline CDR1 and CDR2: SNHLY and FYNNEI. The CDR3 has 15 residues. Unmatched junction bases numbered 3, after V lost 2 bases and J lost 1 base.

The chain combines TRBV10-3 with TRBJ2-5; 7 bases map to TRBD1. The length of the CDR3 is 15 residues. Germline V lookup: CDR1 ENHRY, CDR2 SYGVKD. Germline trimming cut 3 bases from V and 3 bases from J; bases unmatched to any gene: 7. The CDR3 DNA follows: TGTGCCATCAGTGATCCGGGACAGTGGGAAGAGACCCAGTACTTC. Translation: CAISDPGQWEETQYF.

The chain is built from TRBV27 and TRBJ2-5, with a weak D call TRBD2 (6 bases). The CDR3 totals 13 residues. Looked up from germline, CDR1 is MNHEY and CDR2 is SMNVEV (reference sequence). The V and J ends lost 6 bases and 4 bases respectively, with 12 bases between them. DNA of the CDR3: TGTGCCAGCAGGGACGGGAGCGGAGAGACCCAGTACTTC. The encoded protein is CASRDGSGETQYF.

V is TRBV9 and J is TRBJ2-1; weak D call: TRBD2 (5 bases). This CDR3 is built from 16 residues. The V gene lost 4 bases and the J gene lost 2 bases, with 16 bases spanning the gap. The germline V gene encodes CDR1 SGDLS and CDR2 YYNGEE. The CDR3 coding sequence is TGTGCCAGCAGCACGGAGACGGGATTTGCCTACAATGAGCAGTTCTTC. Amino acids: CASSTETGFAYNEQFF.

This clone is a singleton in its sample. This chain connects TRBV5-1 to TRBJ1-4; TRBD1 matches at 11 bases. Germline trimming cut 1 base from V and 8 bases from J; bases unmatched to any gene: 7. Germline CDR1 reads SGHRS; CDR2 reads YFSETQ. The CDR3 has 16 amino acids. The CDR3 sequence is CASSLSAGTGGEKLFF. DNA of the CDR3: TGCGCCAGCAGCTTGTCGGCCGGGACAGGGGGAGAAAAACTGTTTTTT.

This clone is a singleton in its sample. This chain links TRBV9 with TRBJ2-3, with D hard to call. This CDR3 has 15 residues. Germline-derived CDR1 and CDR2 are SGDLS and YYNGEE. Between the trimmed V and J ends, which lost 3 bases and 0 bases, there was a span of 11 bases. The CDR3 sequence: CASSDGSLSTDTQYF. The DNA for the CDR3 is TGTGCCAGCAGCGACGGGTCTCTTAGCACAGATACGCAGTATTTT.

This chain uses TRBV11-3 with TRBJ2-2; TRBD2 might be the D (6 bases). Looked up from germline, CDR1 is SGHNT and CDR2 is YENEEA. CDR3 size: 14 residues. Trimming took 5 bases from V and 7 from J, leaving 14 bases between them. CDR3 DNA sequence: TGTGCCAGCAGCCGCGGGGCTGTAGGCGGGGAGCTGTTTTTT. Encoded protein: CASSRGAVGGELFF.

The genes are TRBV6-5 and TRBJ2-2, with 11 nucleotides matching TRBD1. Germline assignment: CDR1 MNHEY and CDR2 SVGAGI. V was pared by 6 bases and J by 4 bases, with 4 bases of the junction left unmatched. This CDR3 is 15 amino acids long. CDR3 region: CASRQGTGGTGELFF. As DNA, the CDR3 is TGTGCCAGCAGACAAGGGACAGGGGGCACCGGGGAGCTGTTTTTT.

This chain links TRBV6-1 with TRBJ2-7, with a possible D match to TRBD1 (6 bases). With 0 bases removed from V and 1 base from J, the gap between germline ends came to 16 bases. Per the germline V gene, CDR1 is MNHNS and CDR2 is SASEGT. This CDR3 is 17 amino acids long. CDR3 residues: CASSEARPNRVSYEQYF. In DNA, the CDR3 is TGTGCCAGCAGTGAAGCACGACCGAACAGGGTGTCCTACGAGCAGTACTTC.